These T cell receptor beta chains were read from a single sample in a study of cytomegalovirus exposure and HLA in healthy donors. The data were produced by immunoSEQ multiplex PCR, yet TCRdb's version contains in-frame clones alone and is incomplete. The sample comprises approximately 110,000 clones, 80% of which are singletons, and about 6.9% rests with the top ten. Sequencing was performed on PBMCs. All receptors come from a man younger than 45 in good health and CMV-seropositive. CDR3s include the opening cysteine and the closing phenylalanine or tryptophan. D genes are given only for firm matches. A clone size is listed for some rows: how often the clone was seen (once, few, many), or a class if it is expanded.

D gene	clone size	V gene	J gene	CDR3 protein	CDR3 DNA
.	.	TRBV7-2	TRBJ1-6	CASSYLSRPLHF	TGTGCCAGCAGCTACCTGAGCCGACCCCTCCACTTT
TRBD1	.	TRBV10-1	TRBJ2-7	CASSGGPDGTGGYRSAYEQYF	TGCGCCAGCAGTGGAGGGCCGGACGGGACAGGGGGCTACCGCAGCGCTTACGAGCAGTACTTC
TRBD1	once	TRBV7-2	TRBJ1-3	CASSLRAGGPSGNTIYF	TGTGCCAGCAGCTTACGGGCAGGGGGCCCCTCTGGAAACACCATATATTTT
.	.	TRBV5-1	TRBJ2-2	CASSLADSGELFF	TGCGCCAGCAGCTTGGCGGACTCCGGGGAGCTGTTTTTT
.	.	TRBV4-1	TRBJ1-4	CASSQAWGEEKLFF	TGCGCCAGCAGCCAAGCCTGGGGGGAGGAAAAACTGTTTTTT
.	few	TRBV2	TRBJ1-4	CASGQTTNEKLFF	TGTGCCAGTGGACAGACAACTAATGAAAAACTGTTTTTT
.	.	TRBV7-2	TRBJ1-5	CASSLVALANQPQHF	TGTGCCAGCAGCTTAGTTGCCCTTGCGAATCAGCCCCAGCATTTT
.	.	TRBV7-2	TRBJ1-2	CASSLPGDPYGYTF	TGTGCCAGCAGCTTACCAGGGGATCCCTATGGCTACACCTTC
TRBD2	few	TRBV19	TRBJ2-2	CASRGLAGNTGELFF	TGTGCCAGTAGGGGACTAGCGGGGAACACCGGGGAGCTGTTTTTT
.	.	TRBV29-1	TRBJ2-2	CSVGGRGGTGELFF	TGCAGCGTTGGTGGCAGGGGTGGCACCGGGGAGCTGTTTTTT
TRBD1	.	TRBV5-1	TRBJ2-7	CASSTGTGSYEQYF	TGCGCCAGCAGCACCGGGACAGGTTCCTACGAGCAGTACTTC
TRBD1	.	TRBV7-9	TRBJ2-3	CASSISGTGKAKDTQYF	TGTGCCAGCAGCATCTCCGGGACAGGGAAGGCTAAGGATACGCAGTATTTT
TRBD1	.	TRBV14	TRBJ2-5	CASSRDRETQYF	TGTGCCAGCAGCCGGGACAGGGAGACCCAGTACTTC
TRBD1	.	TRBV9	TRBJ1-1	CASSTHRGGNTEAFF	TGTGCCAGCAGCACCCACAGGGGGGGGAACACTGAAGCTTTCTTT
TRBD1	.	TRBV28	TRBJ2-7	CASSSGQRYEQYF	TGTGCCAGCAGTTCGGGACAGCGCTACGAGCAGTACTTC
.	.	TRBV4-2	TRBJ1-3	CASSQVSGGSSTGNTIYF	TGTGCCAGCAGCCAAGTGAGTGGGGGCTCGTCGACGGGAAACACCATATATTTT
TRBD1	.	TRBV6-1	TRBJ2-7	CASRGTGSYEQYF	TGTGCCAGCAGGGGGACAGGGTCCTACGAGCAGTACTTC
.	.	TRBV6-1	TRBJ1-2	CASSRSGQGRGYTF	TGTGCCAGCAGCCGAAGTGGGCAGGGTCGGGGCTACACCTTC
TRBD1	.	TRBV5-1	TRBJ2-2	CASTDRGHDTGELFF	TGCGCCAGTACCGACAGGGGGCACGACACCGGGGAGCTGTTTTTT
.	.	TRBV18	TRBJ1-6	CASSPYPAGENSPLHF	TGTGCCAGCTCACCTTATCCTGCAGGGGAGAATTCACCCCTCCACTTT
.	.	TRBV5-1	TRBJ2-7	CASRRETYEQYF	TGCGCCAGCCGGAGAGAAACCTACGAGCAGTACTTC
TRBD1	.	TRBV19	TRBJ1-1	CASSYDRETEAFF	TGTGCCAGTAGCTATGACAGGGAGACTGAAGCTTTCTTT
.	.	TRBV18	TRBJ1-5	CASSPYNNQPQHF	TGTGCCAGCTCACCTTATAACAATCAGCCCCAGCATTTT
TRBD1	.	TRBV18	TRBJ1-4	CASSPTGVGEKLFF	TGTGCCAGCTCACCGACAGGGGTGGGTGAAAAACTGTTTTTT
.	.	TRBV27	TRBJ2-5	CASSRQVQETQYF	TGTGCCAGCAGTCGGCAGGTACAAGAGACCCAGTACTTC
TRBD1	.	TRBV7-9	TRBJ2-7	CASSPWTGGSYEQYF	TGTGCCAGCAGCCCATGGACAGGCGGGTCCTACGAGCAGTACTTC
.	.	TRBV7-9	TRBJ1-2	CASSLRGNGYTF	TGTGCCAGCAGCTTACGGGGGAACGGCTACACCTTC
TRBD1	.	TRBV28	TRBJ1-2	CAITRTGGDYGYTF	TGTGCCATTACACGGACAGGTGGGGACTATGGCTACACCTTC